Below, 9 T cell receptor beta chains from the same sample are listed, as sequenced in a study of post-analysis software for immune sequencing data. The study's findings and limits: In patients, about five TRBV segments were more frequent than in controls, with TRBV5-6, TRBV5-1 and TRBV20-1 among them.

Every TCR beta cDNA library bore unique molecular identifiers. TCRdb redid the calling of the PCR reads with MiXCR, one entry per CDR3 protein. The sample holds approximately 630,000 distinct CDR3 sequences; more than 50% are singletons and the top ten take over 9%. No cognate antigen is known for these TCRs. The sample comprised blood. The source is a girl under 10 years old with multiple sclerosis.

The rearrangement links TRBV4-2 to TRBJ2-1, with 11 bases that match TRBD2. Germline values: CDR1 LGHNA, CDR2 YNFKEQ. The CDR3 has 17 residues. With 0 bases clipped from V and 8 bases from J, the junction kept 9 bases outside the gene matches. The CDR3 spells CASSQDRLAGGDHEQFF. The DNA for the CDR3 is TGTGCCAGCAGCCAAGATAGGCTAGCGGGAGGAGACCATGAGCAGTTCTTC.

This clonotype was detected only a few times. DNA of the CDR3: TGTGCCAGCAGCTTGAGAGCAACAGGATCTAATAACTATGGCTACACCTTC. Translation: CASSLRATGSNNYGYTF. V gene TRBV5-5 combines with J gene TRBJ1-2; possibly TRBD1 for D (5 bases). This CDR3 is 17 amino acids long. Germline CDR1 and CDR2: SGHKS and YYEKEE (reference sequence). V was clipped by 1 base and J by 1 base, with 17 bases between them.

This clonotype has a handful of counts. The chain employs TRBV6-5 and TRBJ2-3; D perhaps matches TRBD2 (5 bases). There are 14 residues in the CDR3. V lost 2 bases to trimming and J lost 3 bases, with 9 bases between them. The V gene's germline CDR1 is MNHEY and CDR2 SVGAGI. This chain's CDR3 is CASSYGLATDTQYF. The CDR3 nucleotides read TGTGCCAGCAGTTACGGCCTAGCAACAGATACGCAGTATTTT.

The chain combines TRBV10-3 with TRBJ2-3; the D gene is possibly TRBD2 (5 bases). Germline V gene data show CDR1 as ENHRY and CDR2 as SYGVKD. Trimming took off 2 bases at V and 8 bases at J, with 14 bases between the two ends. This CDR3 comprises 14 residues. As DNA, the CDR3 is TGTGCCATCAGTGAGGATCGGGCCAGCGGTACGCAGTATTTT. Translation gives CAISEDRASGTQYF.

The rearrangement uses TRBV29-1 and TRBJ1-1; D not resolved. V gave up 4 bases and J gave up 4 bases, with 10 bases separating them. Germline V gene lookup returns CDR1 SQVTM and CDR2 ANQGSEA. The CDR3 has 12 amino acids. The CDR3 reads CSVGGLGTEAFF. CDR3 DNA: TGCAGCGTTGGGGGTTTGGGCACTGAAGCTTTCTTT.

The rearrangement uses TRBV12-3 or TRBV12-4 and TRBJ1-1, with D perhaps TRBD1 (5 bases). The CDR3 loop spans 14 amino acids. Trimming took 2 bases from V and 7 from J, leaving 14 bases between them. The CDR3 coding sequence is TGTGCCAGCAGTTTAATTGGAGGGGAAGGTGAAGCTTTCTTT. Protein: CASSLIGGEGEAFF.

This chain uses TRBV29-1 with TRBJ1-3; D call uncertain. Germline-derived CDR1 and CDR2 are SQVTM and ANQGSEA. Trimming left V 3 bases short and J 0 bases short, with 9 bases between. The CDR3 is made up of 14 amino acids. CDR3 in amino acids: CSVDAGPSGNTIYF. CDR3 nucleotides: TGCAGCGTTGATGCCGGTCCCTCTGGAAACACCATATATTTT. Looking up the rest from reference TRBV29-1 and TRBJ1-3 gives the full variable domain: SAVISQKPSRDICQRGTSLTIQCQVDSQVTMMFWYRQQPGQSLTLIATANQGSEATYESGFVIDKFPISRPNLTFSTLTVSNMSPEDSSIYLCSVDAGPSGNTIYFGEGSWLTVV.

This clonotype was seen only a few times. The genes are TRBV6-6 and TRBJ2-3; D gene unclear. V was clipped by 2 bases and J by 5 bases, with 17 bases between them. From germline, CDR1 is MNHNY and CDR2 SVGAGI (reference sequence). The length of the CDR3 is 16 residues. In DNA form, the CDR3 reads TGTGCCAGCAGTTACGGGTTAGCCGGAGAGAGAGATACGCAGTATTTT. It translates to CASSYGLAGERDTQYF.

The V call is TRBV5-6, the J call TRBJ2-3, with a weak D call TRBD2 (5 bases). V was shortened by 4 bases and J by 2 bases, with 14 bases between the two germline ends. The V gene's germline CDR1 is SGHDT and CDR2 YYEEEE. This CDR3 spans 15 amino acids. The CDR3 reads CASSQRMTNTDTQYF. For the CDR3, the DNA is TGTGCCAGCAGCCAACGGATGACTAACACAGATACGCAGTATTTT.